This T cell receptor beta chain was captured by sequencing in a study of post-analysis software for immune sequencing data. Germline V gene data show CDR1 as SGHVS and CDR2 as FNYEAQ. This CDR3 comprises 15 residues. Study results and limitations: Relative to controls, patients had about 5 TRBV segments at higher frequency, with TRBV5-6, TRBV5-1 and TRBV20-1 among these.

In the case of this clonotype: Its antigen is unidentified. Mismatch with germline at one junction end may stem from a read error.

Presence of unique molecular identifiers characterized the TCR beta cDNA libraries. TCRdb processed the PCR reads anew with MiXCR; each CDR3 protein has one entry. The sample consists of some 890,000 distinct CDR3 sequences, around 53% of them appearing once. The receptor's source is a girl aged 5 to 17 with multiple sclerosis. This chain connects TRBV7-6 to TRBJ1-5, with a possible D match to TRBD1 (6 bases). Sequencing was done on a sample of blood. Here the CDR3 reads CASSLADRFLQPRHF. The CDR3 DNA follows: TGTGCCAGCAGCTTAGCTGACAGGTTCCTTCAGCCCCGGCATTTT. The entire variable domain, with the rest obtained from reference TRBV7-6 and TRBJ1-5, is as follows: GAGVSQSPRYKVTKRGQDVALRCDPISGHVSLYWYRQALGQGPEFLTYFNYEAQQDKSGLPNDRFSAERPEGSISTLTIQRTEQRDSAMYRCASSLADRFLQPRHFGDGTRLSIL.